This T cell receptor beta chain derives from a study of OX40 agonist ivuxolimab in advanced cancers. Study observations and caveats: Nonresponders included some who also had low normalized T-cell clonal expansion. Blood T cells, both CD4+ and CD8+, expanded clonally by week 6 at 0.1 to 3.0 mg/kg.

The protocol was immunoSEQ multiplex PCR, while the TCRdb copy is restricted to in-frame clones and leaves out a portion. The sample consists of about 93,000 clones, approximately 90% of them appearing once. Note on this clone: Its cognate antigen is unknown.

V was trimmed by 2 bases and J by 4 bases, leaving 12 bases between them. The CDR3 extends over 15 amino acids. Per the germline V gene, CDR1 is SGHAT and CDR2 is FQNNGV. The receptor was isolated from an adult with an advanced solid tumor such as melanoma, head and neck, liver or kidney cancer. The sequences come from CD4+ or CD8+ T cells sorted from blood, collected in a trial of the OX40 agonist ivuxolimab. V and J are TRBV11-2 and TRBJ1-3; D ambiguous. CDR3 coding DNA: TGTGCCAGCAGCTTACTCCGCGTCACAGGAAACACCATATATTTT. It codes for CASSLLRVTGNTIYF. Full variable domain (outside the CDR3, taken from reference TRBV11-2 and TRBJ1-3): EAGVAQSPRYKIIEKRQSVAFWCNPISGHATLYWYQQILGQGPKLLIQFQNNGVVDDSQLPKDRFSAERLKGVDSTLKIQPAKLEDSAVYLCASSLLRVTGNTIYFGEGSWLTVV.